The clone carrying this T cell receptor beta chain occurred many times. Its cognate antigen is unknown. The source of the sample is a study of identical twins. Regarding the study as a whole: Twins shared out-of-frame alpha sequences with excess low generation probability. There is a chance that invariant MAIT and iNKT cells partially muddied zero-insertion analyses.

There are 14 residues in the CDR3. In germline, CDR1 is SQVTM, CDR2 ANQGSEA. V shed 3 bases and J shed 0 bases, with 11 bases lying between them. A universal primer site arose from template switching, and cDNA bore unique molecular identifiers. One entry per CDR3 protein results from TCRdb running MiXCR on the 5' RACE reads. The data show hundreds of thousands of distinct CDR3 sequences, around 6% seen once. The sample comprised naive T cells sorted from blood. This sequence joins TRBV29-1 and TRBJ1-1; TRBD1 is a possible D gene (6 bases). This receptor was obtained from a young man in good health. The CDR3 coding sequence is TGCAGCGTTGACAGGGGACGCATGAACACTGAAGCTTTCTTT. Translation: CSVDRGRMNTEAFF.